The 3 T cell receptor beta chains listed next were all sequenced from one sample in a study of T-cell reconstitution after alpha-beta-depleted transplantation in children. As it was prepared, the TCRbeta library received unique molecular identifiers. A single record per CDR3 protein comes from TCRdb applying MiXCR to the PCR reads. The table lists fewer than 700,000 distinct CDR3 sequences, 10% to 15% of them singletons. The material sequenced was PBMCs, mostly from graft donor cells, taken 360 days after TCRalphabeta/CD19-depleted stem cell transplant. Receptors originate from a male patient younger than 18 who had a stem cell transplant for acute myeloid leukemia, so the T cells may come from the graft donor.

The chain links TRBV5-1 to TRBJ1-2, with TRBD1 as a possible D gene (5 bases). Germline V gene lookup returns CDR1 SGHRS and CDR2 YFSETQ. V lost 0 bases, J lost 2 bases, and 11 bases lay in between. The CDR3 loop spans 15 amino acids. CDR3 coding DNA: TGCGCCAGCAGCTTGGAACAGGCAACCAACTATGGCTACACCTTC. Amino acids: CASSLEQATNYGYTF. Full variable domain (missing parts from reference TRBV5-1 and TRBJ1-2): KAGVTQTPRYLIKTRGQQVTLSCSPISGHRSVSWYQQTPGQGLQFLFEYFSETQRNKGNFPGRFSGRQFSNSRSEMNVSTLELGDSALYLCASSLEQATNYGYTFGSGTRLTVV.

This clonotype was seen only a few times. The chain employs TRBV6-2 or TRBV6-3 and TRBJ2-3; no clear D. CDR1 and CDR2 (germline): MNHEY, SVGEGT. Trimming left V 2 bases short and J 0 bases short, with 18 bases between. The CDR3 covers 18 residues. Written as DNA, the CDR3 is TGTGCCAGCAGTTACCGGATGATGGGTCGGATGAGCACAGATACGCAGTATTTT. Protein sequence: CASSYRMMGRMSTDTQYF.

This clonotype was counted only a few times. The chain links TRBV7-8 to TRBJ2-1; perhaps TRBD2 as D (5 bases). This CDR3 spans 12 amino acids. Trimming removed 0 bases from V and 12 bases from J, with 9 bases in between. Germline CDR1 is SGHVS and CDR2 is FQNEAQ. CDR3 bases: TGTGCCAGCAGCTTAGCTCTCGGGGTGCAGTTCTTC. Its protein is CASSLALGVQFF.